These T cell receptor beta chains were read from a single sample in a study of T cells after yellow fever vaccination. Each CDR3 protein is one row after TCRdb ran MiXCR on the 5' RACE reads. The profile shows a few hundred thousand distinct CDR3 sequences, approximately 5.7% of them singletons. This specimen consisted of PBMCs, obtained 5 days after the yellow fever booster vaccination. These receptors originate from a man aged 30 to 45 who received the YFV17D yellow fever vaccine. The CDR3 runs from the conserved cysteine through the conserved F or W. Each record gives: D gene, clone size, V gene, J gene, CDR3 DNA, CDR3 protein. The D gene is left open where the match is weak. The size field is filled for only some rows; it gives once, few, many or a size class.

d_call: -
clone_size: -
v_call: TRBV6-5
j_call: TRBJ2-1
cdr3_nt: TGTGCCAGCAGTTCGTCGGGGGCCCCCTACAATGAGCAGTTCTTC
cdr3_aa: CASSSSGAPYNEQFF

d_call: -
clone_size: few
v_call: TRBV29-1
j_call: TRBJ1-4
cdr3_nt: TGCAGCGTTCTCCACCAGAGTACCGGGAAACTGTTTTTT
cdr3_aa: CSVLHQSTGKLFF

d_call: -
clone_size: few
v_call: TRBV20-1
j_call: TRBJ1-2
cdr3_nt: TGCAGTGCTCCCTTGGACCTTAACTATGGCTACACCTTC
cdr3_aa: CSAPLDLNYGYTF

d_call: TRBD2
clone_size: -
v_call: TRBV4-3
j_call: TRBJ2-3
cdr3_nt: TGCGCCAGCAGCCAAGATCGGGCGGGAGGGCCAGCAGATACGCAGTATTTT
cdr3_aa: CASSQDRAGGPADTQYF

d_call: -
clone_size: many
v_call: TRBV7-9
j_call: TRBJ2-1
cdr3_nt: TGTGCCAGCAGCCTAGACTCTGAGCAGTTCTTC
cdr3_aa: CASSLDSEQFF

d_call: -
clone_size: many
v_call: TRBV7-6
j_call: TRBJ2-5
cdr3_nt: TGTGCCAGCAGCGGAGGAGAGTCCCTGTACCAAGAGACCCAGTACTTC
cdr3_aa: CASSGGESLYQETQYF

d_call: TRBD2
clone_size: few
v_call: TRBV20-1
j_call: TRBJ2-7
cdr3_nt: TGCAGTGCTAGTGGTTTATCAGCGGGAGTAAACGAGCAGTACTTC
cdr3_aa: CSASGLSAGVNEQYF

d_call: -
clone_size: -
v_call: TRBV4-2
j_call: TRBJ2-3
cdr3_nt: TGTGCCAGCAGCCAAGATCCCCGGGACACTCCAGGGGATACGCAGTATTTT
cdr3_aa: CASSQDPRDTPGDTQYF

d_call: -
clone_size: many
v_call: TRBV7-9
j_call: TRBJ1-2
cdr3_nt: TGTGCCAGCAGCTTGAGGGTTACGGCTAACTATGGCTACACCTTC
cdr3_aa: CASSLRVTANYGYTF

d_call: TRBD2
clone_size: -
v_call: TRBV7-2
j_call: TRBJ2-5
cdr3_nt: TGTGCCAGCAGCCGGGGCGGGAGTTCAGAGACCCAGTACTTC
cdr3_aa: CASSRGGSSETQYF

d_call: -
clone_size: few
v_call: TRBV20-1
j_call: TRBJ2-2
cdr3_nt: TGCAGTGCTAAGCACTCGGACACTAACACCGGGGAGCTGTTTTTT
cdr3_aa: CSAKHSDTNTGELFF

d_call: TRBD2
clone_size: few
v_call: TRBV11-2
j_call: TRBJ2-7
cdr3_nt: TGTGCTTCTTGGGAGGGCTACGAGCAGTACTTC
cdr3_aa: CASWEGYEQYF

d_call: -
clone_size: -
v_call: TRBV21-1
j_call: TRBJ2-2
cdr3_nt: TGTGCCAGCAAAATGATATACCATCCGCCGAACACCGGGGAGCTGTTTTTT
cdr3_aa: CASKMIYHPPNTGELFF

d_call: -
clone_size: -
v_call: TRBV9
j_call: TRBJ2-1
cdr3_nt: TGTGCCAGCAGCCCTGCGGGGTCCCTTTACAATGAGCAGTTCTTC
cdr3_aa: CASSPAGSLYNEQFF

d_call: TRBD1
clone_size: many
v_call: TRBV19
j_call: TRBJ1-5
cdr3_nt: TGTGCCAGTAGTCAAAAAGCGGGACAGGGTCGCGATCAGCCCCAGCATTTT
cdr3_aa: CASSQKAGQGRDQPQHF

d_call: TRBD2
clone_size: many
v_call: TRBV12-3/TRBV12-4
j_call: TRBJ2-1
cdr3_nt: TGTGCCAGCAGTTCACTGTTAGCGGGAACCTCCTACAATGAGCAGTTCTTC
cdr3_aa: CASSSLLAGTSYNEQFF

d_call: TRBD1
clone_size: -
v_call: TRBV2
j_call: TRBJ2-7
cdr3_nt: TGTGCCAGCAGGGTCTCGGGGACAGGGGGCAGGTACGAGCAGTACTTC
cdr3_aa: CASRVSGTGGRYEQYF

d_call: -
clone_size: many
v_call: TRBV20-1
j_call: TRBJ2-3
cdr3_nt: TGCAGTGCTAGAGTCCGAGGGGCAGATACGCAGTATTTT
cdr3_aa: CSARVRGADTQYF

d_call: TRBD2
clone_size: few
v_call: TRBV6-2/TRBV6-3
j_call: TRBJ2-7
cdr3_nt: TGTGCCAGCAGTTACTTCTCGGGACTAGCGGGAGTCCTGTCTTCGTACGAGCAGTACTTC
cdr3_aa: CASSYFSGLAGVLSSYEQYF

d_call: TRBD2
clone_size: few
v_call: TRBV5-5
j_call: TRBJ2-3
cdr3_nt: TGTGCCAGCAGATTGGGTTATCGTGGGACTATAGGGGCAGATACGCAGTATTTT
cdr3_aa: CASRLGYRGTIGADTQYF

d_call: TRBD2
clone_size: -
v_call: TRBV30
j_call: TRBJ2-2
cdr3_nt: TGTGCCTGGGGCCGACTAGCGGCACGAATCACGACCGGGGAGCTGTTTTTT
cdr3_aa: CAWGRLAARITTGELFF

d_call: -
clone_size: many
v_call: TRBV20-1
j_call: TRBJ2-2
cdr3_nt: TGCAGTGTTTCCCAGGGAACCGGGGAGCTGTTTTTT
cdr3_aa: CSVSQGTGELFF